The rows below give T cell receptor beta chains drawn from one sample of a study of cytomegalovirus exposure and HLA in healthy donors. TCRdb keeps only in-frame clones here, not all; method: immunoSEQ multiplex PCR. The ten most abundant clones cover around 2.2% of a sample with approximately 50,000 clones. Material: PBMCs. These receptors were collected from a woman aged 40 to 55 in good health and CMV-seronegative. Both conserved end residues are part of each CDR3. The D gene is left open where the match is weak.

cdr3_length	v_call	j_call	d_call	cdr3_nt	cdr3_aa
17	TRBV4-2	TRBJ2-5	TRBD2	TGTGCCAGCAGCCAAGATTGGGCGGGAGGGCCGGAAGAGACCCAGTACTTC	CASSQDWAGGPEETQYF
15	TRBV6-5	TRBJ1-2	TRBD1	TGTGCCAGCAGTTACTCGGGACAGGGGGACTATGGCTACACCTTC	CASSYSGQGDYGYTF
14	TRBV25-1	TRBJ2-7	TRBD1	TGTGCCAGCAGTGAACGGGGACAGATCTACGAGCAGTACTTC	CASSERGQIYEQYF
16	TRBV5-1	TRBJ2-2	TRBD2	TGCGCCAGCAGCTCCTCGACTAGCGGGATCACCGGGGAGCTGTTTTTT	CASSSSTSGITGELFF
15	TRBV11-2	TRBJ2-2	TRBD1	TGTGCCAGCAGCTCAGGGGGCTTTGGGGCCGGGGAGCTGTTTTTT	CASSSGGFGAGELFF
18	TRBV18	TRBJ2-3	TRBD2	TGTGCCAGCTCACCACCGGGACTAGCGGGGGGGCAAGCAGATACGCAGTATTTT	CASSPPGLAGGQADTQYF
16	TRBV10-3	TRBJ2-3	.	TGTGCCATCAGTGAGTCACTTGCTACTAGCACAGATACGCAGTATTTT	CAISESLATSTDTQYF
17	TRBV25-1	TRBJ1-5	.	TGTGCCAGCAGCGAAGGGGAGCGAAACGATGCAGGATTGACCCAGCATTTT	CASSEGERNDAGLTQHF
13	TRBV7-9	TRBJ1-5	.	TGTGCCAGCAGCCCAAGGGACTTGGAGCCCCAGCATTTT	CASSPRDLEPQHF
14	TRBV6-5	TRBJ1-1	.	TGTGCCAGCAGTTACTCGAGCCAGGACACTGAAGCTTTCTTT	CASSYSSQDTEAFF
14	TRBV6-1	TRBJ1-1	.	TGTGCCAGCAGTAACAGGAATCTGAACACTGAAGCTTTCTTT	CASSNRNLNTEAFF
13	TRBV5-6	TRBJ2-5	TRBD2	TGTGCCAGCAGCTTGGGGGGGGGAGAGACCCAGTACTTC	CASSLGGGETQYF
16	TRBV10-3	TRBJ1-1	.	TGTGCCATCCGACCCTGGGGAGGGGACCAGAACACTGAAGCTTTCTTT	CAIRPWGGDQNTEAFF
13	TRBV5-1	TRBJ1-2	.	TGCGCCAGCAGCTTGGGGGGCGCCTTCGGCTACACCTTC	CASSLGGAFGYTF
15	TRBV30	TRBJ2-7	TRBD1	TGTGCCTGGAGCGTGGGACAGGGGATCGCCTACGAGCAGTACTTC	CAWSVGQGIAYEQYF
14	TRBV29-1	TRBJ2-5	TRBD1	TGCAGCTTCCGTCAGGGGGCGCCTGGAGAGACCCAGTACTTC	CSFRQGAPGETQYF
16	TRBV18	TRBJ2-4	.	TGTGCCAGCTCAGTAACGACAGGAAACTCTAAAAACATTCAGTACTTC	CASSVTTGNSKNIQYF
14	TRBV2	TRBJ2-2	.	TGTGCCAGCAGTGAAGCTCGAGCATTCGGGGAGCTGTTTTTT	CASSEARAFGELFF
15	TRBV15	TRBJ2-3	.	TGTGCCACCAGCTATGGACAGTCTAGCACAGATACGCAGTATTTT	CATSYGQSSTDTQYF
16	TRBV7-3	TRBJ2-1	TRBD2	TGTGCCAGCAGCTTACGGCGGGGGAGCTCCTACAATGAGCAGTTCTTC	CASSLRRGSSYNEQFF